This T cell receptor beta chain was sequenced during a study of cytomegalovirus exposure and HLA in healthy donors. Study summary: Assignment to the Caucasian-associated ancestry cluster applied to about 80% of the approximately 390 genotyped donors.

Regarding the study as a whole: Cytomegalovirus-associated TCR beta chains were listed, numbering under 200. An analysis was carried out at a later point. It showed that HLA-associated TCR beta chains were more clonally expanded than equally common non-associated chains. Per published reports, the classifier diagnosed cytomegalovirus status with high specificity and sensitivity.

The CDR3 extends over 10 amino acids. V lost 6 bases, J lost 8 bases, and 7 bases lay in between. The germline V gene has CDR1 SNHLY and CDR2 FYNNEI. The PCR made use of 60 Vbeta and 13 Jbeta primers. The table came from immunoSEQ multiplex PCR; TCRdb's copy has only in-frame clones and leaves some out. The data hold under 200,000 clones, with roughly 85% observed a single time. To note about this clone: Its specificity is not known.

This sequence joins TRBV2 and TRBJ1-1; D ambiguous. The receptor was isolated from a male donor in good health and CMV-seronegative. Sequencing was done on a sample of PBMCs. The CDR3 region has the DNA TGTGCCAGCAGGAGAGAAGAAGCTTTCTTT. Translating it yields CASRREEAFF. The entire variable domain, with the rest obtained from reference TRBV2 and TRBJ1-1, is as follows: EPEVTQTPSHQVTQMGQEVILRCVPISNHLYFYWYRQILGQKVEFLVSFYNNEISEKSEIFDDQFSVERPDGSNFTLKIRSTKLEDSAMYFCASRREEAFFGQGTRLTVV.